This record looks at one T cell receptor beta chain sequence and its context. Its cognate antigen is unknown. The source of the sample is a study of T cell repertoires in cytomegalovirus infection. V was pared by 3 bases and J by 3 bases, with 11 bases between. The germline V gene has CDR1 SNHLY and CDR2 FYNNEI. This CDR3 contains 14 residues. Each CDR3 protein is one row after TCRdb ran MiXCR on the reads. This table has under 850,000 distinct CDR3 sequences, around 32% appearing once. This chain joins TRBV2 and TRBJ2-5, with D possibly TRBD2 on 5 matching bases. This specimen consisted of cultured PBMCs, obtained from culture after CMV antigen stimulation. This TCR came from a human donor in good health (CMV status not recorded). Some clones in this sample may be carry-over from other donors' samples. CDR3 protein: CASSDARGKETQYF. The CDR3 bases are TGTGCCAGCAGTGACGCCAGAGGGAAAGAGACCCAGTACTTC.